These 10 T cell receptor beta chains came from one sample sequenced in a study of cytomegalovirus exposure and HLA in healthy donors. PCR primers comprised 60 Vbeta and 13 Jbeta primers. Repertoires were generated with immunoSEQ multiplex PCR, while TCRdb's copy carries only in-frame clones and drops some. The data show about 130,000 clones, approximately 83% seen once. Sequencing was performed on PBMCs. The receptor set was obtained from a girl between 2 and 10 years old in good health and CMV-seronegative.

This sequence joins TRBV5-1 and TRBJ2-5; 16 bases are shared with TRBD2. The CDR3 covers 19 residues. Germline trimming cut 3 bases from V and 1 base from J; bases unmatched to any gene: 9. The germline V gene has CDR1 SGHRS and CDR2 YFSETQ. CDR3 protein: CASSWTSGTSGGVQETQYF. The CDR3 region has the DNA TGCGCCAGCAGCTGGACATCCGGGACTAGCGGGGGGGTCCAAGAGACCCAGTACTTC.

This sequence joins TRBV28 and TRBJ2-7, with 12 bases aligning to TRBD2. The germline CDR1 and CDR2 sequences are MDHEN and SYDVKM. The CDR3 has 16 residues. V was pared by 3 bases and J by 3 bases, with 6 bases of the junction left unmatched. In DNA, the CDR3 is TGTGCCAGCAGTTTTACGGGACTAGCGGGTAGCTACGAGCAGTACTTC. Translated, it gives CASSFTGLAGSYEQYF.

The V gene is TRBV11-2, the J gene TRBJ1-5; 9 positions agree with TRBD1. With 4 bases clipped from V and 12 bases from J, the junction kept 10 bases outside the gene matches. Germline assignment: CDR1 SGHAT and CDR2 FQNNGV. The CDR3 covers 14 residues. The chain's CDR3 is CASSWGTGLPLQHF. CDR3 coding DNA: TGTGCCAGCAGCTGGGGGACAGGGCTTCCTCTCCAGCATTTT.

This chain links TRBV7-3 with TRBJ2-5, with 7 bases fitting TRBD1. The CDR3 has 15 amino acids. The germline V gene has CDR1 SGHTA and CDR2 FQGTGA. V gave up 6 bases and J gave up 2 bases; unmatched junction bases: 9. The CDR3 nucleotides read TGTGCCAGCAGTGCGACAGGGATGGGGCAAGAGACCCAGTACTTC. This translates into CASSATGMGQETQYF.

The chain joins TRBV7-2 to TRBJ2-7; a possible D gene is TRBD2 (6 bases). Germline V gives CDR1 SGHTA, CDR2 FQGNSA. Trimming removed 1 base at V and 0 bases at J, with 16 bases between. The CDR3 contains 17 residues. The CDR3 coding sequence is TGTGCCAGCAGCTTAGAGGTGGGGGGACCGTCCTCCTACGAGCAGTACTTC. Its translation: CASSLEVGGPSSYEQYF. Combining the CDR3 with reference TRBV7-2 and TRBJ2-7 gives the whole variable domain GAGVSQSPSNKVTEKGKDVELRCDPISGHTALYWYRQSLGQGLEFLIYFQGNSAPDKSGLPSDRFSAERTGGSVSTLTIQRTQQEDSAVYLCASSLEVGGPSSYEQYFGPGTRLTVT.

This chain connects TRBV2 to TRBJ2-5; TRBD2 agrees at 12 bases. CDR1 is SNHLY, CDR2 FYNNEI, per germline. V was pared by 5 bases and J by 1 base, with 5 bases of the junction left unmatched. The CDR3 extends over 16 amino acids. Here the CDR3 reads CASSILTSGGQETQYF. As DNA, the CDR3 is TGTGCCAGCAGTATTCTGACTAGCGGGGGCCAAGAGACCCAGTACTTC.

This clone turned up a few times. V is TRBV7-9 and J is TRBJ1-2; D gene uncertain. The V and J ends lost 3 bases and 0 bases respectively, with 11 bases between them. Germline CDR1 and CDR2: SEHNR and FQNEAQ (reference sequence). The CDR3 extends over 15 amino acids. The chain's CDR3 is CASSLVGETNYGYTF. CDR3 bases: TGTGCCAGCAGCTTGGTTGGGGAGACTAACTATGGCTACACCTTC.

This clone was found a few times. The chain carries TRBV4-3 and TRBJ2-7, with 7 bases matching TRBD1. Germline CDR1 LGHNA, CDR2 YSLEER. The CDR3 loop spans 14 amino acids. The J segment lost 1 base and the V segment lost 1 base, leaving 1 base of the junction unmatched. CDR3 DNA sequence: TGCGCCAGCAGCCAAGTGACAGGGTCCTACGAGCAGTACTTC. It translates to CASSQVTGSYEQYF.

The chain uses TRBV2 and TRBJ1-1; maybe TRBD1 (6 bases). With 1 base removed from V and 2 bases from J, the gap between germline ends came to 11 bases. The CDR3 extends over 15 amino acids. Germline V CDR1 and CDR2: SNHLY, FYNNEI. In nucleotides, the CDR3 is TGTGCCAGCAGTGAAGGGGGGCAGGGAAACACTGAAGCTTTCTTT. Translation gives CASSEGGQGNTEAFF.

The gene calls are TRBV6-1 and TRBJ1-1; 10 bases align to TRBD1. Trimming removed 5 bases from V and 1 base from J; junction bases left unmatched: 1. This CDR3 has 14 amino acids. The germline V gene encodes CDR1 MNHNS and CDR2 SASEGT. This chain's CDR3 is CASSWDRGNTEAFF. In DNA form, the CDR3 reads TGTGCCAGCAGTTGGGACAGGGGGAACACTGAAGCTTTCTTT.